This is a list of T cell receptor beta chains from one sample in a study of blood T cell repertoires in COVID-19. Profiled with immunoSEQ multiplex PCR; TCRdb holds only in-frame clones, not every one. The table shows about 66,000 clones, with roughly 86% occurring only once. The sequencing sample was made of peripheral blood. The receptors come from a middle-aged man with active COVID-19. CDR3s include the opening cysteine and the closing phenylalanine or tryptophan. The D gene is left open where the match is weak. Clone size is given for some rows only: seen once, a few or many times, or a class if the clone is expanded.

>-|TRBJ1-1|TRBV19|-
TGTGCCAGTAAACCACCCGGGGGGACTGAAGCTTTCTTT
CASKPPGGTEAFF
>-|TRBJ2-1|TRBV6-1|-
TGTGCCAGCAGTTTCGACAGAAAATACAATGAGCAGTTCTTC
CASSFDRKYNEQFF
>-|TRBJ2-1|TRBV5-1|TRBD2
TGCGCCAGCAGCCTCCGAGCGGGAGTCGGCTACAATGAGCAGTTCTTC
CASSLRAGVGYNEQFF
>-|TRBJ1-5|TRBV4-2|TRBD1
TGTGCCAGCAGCCAAACCGGGACAGGGTATCAGCCCCAGCATTTT
CASSQTGTGYQPQHF
>-|TRBJ2-5|TRBV6-6|-
TGTGCCAGCAGTTACGGGAGACAGGGAGGAGAGACCCAGTACTTC
CASSYGRQGGETQYF
>-|TRBJ1-1|TRBV19|-
TGTGCCAGTAGTATCGCGGACAGTTTGAACACTGAAGCTTTCTTT
CASSIADSLNTEAFF
>-|TRBJ2-3|TRBV10-3|TRBD2
TGTGCCATCAGTGAGTCGGGCAGCGGGGGGCCGCAGGGCACGCAGTATTTT
CAISESGSGGPQGTQYF
>once|TRBJ1-1|TRBV6-6|-
TGTGCCAGCGAAAAGGACAAGAACACTGAAGCTTTCTTT
CASEKDKNTEAFF
>once|TRBJ1-2|TRBV6-5|-
TGTGCCAGCAGTCGGACCCGGGATGTCTATGGCTACACCTTC
CASSRTRDVYGYTF
>-|TRBJ2-5|TRBV15|-
TGTGCCACCAGCAGAGATGCGGGGACCCAGTACTTC
CATSRDAGTQYF
>-|TRBJ2-2|TRBV9|-
TGTGCCAGCAGCGTAGGCTGGCGGGATGCCGGGGAGCTGTTTTTT
CASSVGWRDAGELFF
>-|TRBJ1-5|TRBV12-2|-
TGTGCAAGTCGCTTCAGACAGGGGCTTACAAGCAATCAGCCCCAGCATTTT
CASRFRQGLTSNQPQHF
>-|TRBJ2-1|TRBV6-5|-
TGTGCCAGCAGCCGAACTGGACTGAGCAATGAGCAGTTCTTC
CASSRTGLSNEQFF
>-|TRBJ1-4|TRBV19|TRBD1
TGTGCCAGTAGTGAGACAGGGACAACTAATGAAAAACTGTTTTTT
CASSETGTTNEKLFF
>-|TRBJ2-7|TRBV7-2|TRBD2
TGTGCCAGCAGCTCGGGGGGGGGAAACTACGAGCAGTACTTC
CASSSGGGNYEQYF
>-|TRBJ1-5|TRBV11-2|-
TGTGCCAGCACCCCCGGGTCGGGGGATCAGCCCCAGCATTTT
CASTPGSGDQPQHF
>-|TRBJ1-2|TRBV19|-
TGTGCCAGTAGTAGTTTAGGGGGTGTCGATGGCTACACCTTC
CASSSLGGVDGYTF
>-|TRBJ1-2|TRBV19|TRBD1
TGTGCCAGTAGTATAATGCGGGACAGCTCTCCCTATGGCTACACCTTC
CASSIMRDSSPYGYTF
>-|TRBJ2-1|TRBV12-5|TRBD2
TGTGCTAGTGGTAAACCCGGGGGGGCCTCCTACAATGAGCAGTTCTTC
CASGKPGGASYNEQFF
>-|TRBJ2-3|TRBV11-3|-
TGTGCCAGCAGCTTAAGAGTGGGCCCACCGGGCACAGATACGCAGTATTTT
CASSLRVGPPGTDTQYF
>-|TRBJ1-2|TRBV10-1|-
TGCGCCAGCAGTGAGCGGGTGAACTATGGCTACACCTTC
CASSERVNYGYTF
>-|TRBJ1-1|TRBV7-9|TRBD1
TGTGCCAGCAGCGAGCCCACAGGGGGCGCGGACACTGAAGCTTTCTTT
CASSEPTGGADTEAFF
>-|TRBJ2-1|TRBV3-1/TRBV3-2|TRBD2
TGTGCCAGCAGCCAAGATTTGGGAGCGGGGGGTCCCTACAATGAGCAGTTCTTC
CASSQDLGAGGPYNEQFF
>-|TRBJ1-2|TRBV7-8|-
TGTGCCAGCAGCCCGGACAAGAACTATGGCTACACCTTC
CASSPDKNYGYTF